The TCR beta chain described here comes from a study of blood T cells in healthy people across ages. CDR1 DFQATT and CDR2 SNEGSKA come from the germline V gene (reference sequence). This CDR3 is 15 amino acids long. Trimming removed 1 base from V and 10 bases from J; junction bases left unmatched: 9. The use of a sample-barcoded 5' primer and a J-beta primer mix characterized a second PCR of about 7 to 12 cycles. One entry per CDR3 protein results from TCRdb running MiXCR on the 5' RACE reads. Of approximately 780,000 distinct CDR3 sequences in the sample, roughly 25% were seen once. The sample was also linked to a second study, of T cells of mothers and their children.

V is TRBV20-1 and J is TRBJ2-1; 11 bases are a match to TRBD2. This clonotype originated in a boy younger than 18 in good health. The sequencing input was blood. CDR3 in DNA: TGCAGTGCTAGAGTAAGGGCTAGCGGGAGGTTAGAGCAGTTCTTC. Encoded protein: CSARVRASGRLEQFF.